The sample holds one count of the clone carrying this T cell receptor (beta chain). Its antigen is undetermined. The sample providers were healthy Caucasian people from Russia, aged about 6 to 100. These data belong to a study of blood T cells in healthy people across ages. The use of a sample-barcoded 5' primer and a J-beta primer mix characterized a second PCR of roughly 6 to 11 cycles. Template switching added a 12-random-nucleotide identifier to every cDNA molecule. Using its own MiXCR run on the 5' RACE reads, TCRdb lists one record per CDR3 protein. The sample contains 1.5 million to 2 million distinct CDR3 sequences, 28% of which appear only once. General observations from the study: Those diversity estimates obtained from one million T cells were thought to be underestimates.

CDR3 size: 15 residues. From germline, CDR1 is LNHNV and CDR2 YYDKDF (reference sequence). The sample was blood. The chain links TRBV15 to TRBJ2-1; 7 positions agree with TRBD2. TRBJ2-7 matches the DNA end more closely, so the J call is doubtful. The TCR sequence derives from a woman aged 25-40 years in good health. The CDR3 nucleotides read TGTGCCACCAGTCGGTCGGGAGGCTCCTACAATGAGCAGTACTTC. Its protein product is CATSRSGGSYNEQYF.